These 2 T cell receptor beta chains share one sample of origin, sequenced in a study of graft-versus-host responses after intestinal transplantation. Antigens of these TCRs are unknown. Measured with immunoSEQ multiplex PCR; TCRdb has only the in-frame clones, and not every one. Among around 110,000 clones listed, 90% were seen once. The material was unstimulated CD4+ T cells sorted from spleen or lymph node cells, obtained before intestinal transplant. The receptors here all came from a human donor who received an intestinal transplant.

The CDR3 coding sequence is TGTGCCAGCAGTTTAAGGGGGACAAGCAATCAGCCCCAGCATTTT. Protein: CASSLRGTSNQPQHF. The chain is built from TRBV27 and TRBJ1-5; D perhaps matches TRBD1 (6 bases). V was cut by 2 bases and J by 1 base, with 9 bases left in between. This CDR3 is 15 amino acids long. Germline V gene sequence: CDR1 MNHEY, CDR2 SMNVEV (reference sequence).

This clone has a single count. CDR3 in amino acids: CASSRTQETQYF. CDR3 DNA sequence: TGCGCCAGCAGCCGGACACAAGAGACCCAGTACTTC. V usage is TRBV5-1 and J usage is TRBJ2-5, with a possible D match to TRBD1 (5 bases). Germline V gene data show CDR1 as SGHRS and CDR2 as YFSETQ. Trimming removed 4 bases at V and 2 bases at J, with 6 bases between. There are 12 residues in the CDR3. The variable domain in full, completed from reference TRBV5-1 and TRBJ2-5, reads KAGVTQTPRYLIKTRGQQVTLSCSPISGHRSVSWYQQTPGQGLQFLFEYFSETQRNKGNFPGRFSGRQFSNSRSEMNVSTLELGDSALYLCASSRTQETQYFGPGTRLLVL.